The subject of this entry is one T cell receptor beta chain. These data belong to a study of blood T cells in healthy people across ages. Primers used in a second PCR of about 7 to 12 cycles were a sample-barcoded 5' primer and a J-beta primer mix. MiXCR, applied by TCRdb to the 5' RACE reads, yields one record per CDR3 protein. The sample has approximately 600,000 distinct CDR3 sequences, around three fifths seen once. The sequence derives from a man aged 60 to 69 in good health. Specimen: blood.

This chain's CDR3 is CSAPRRGQIPYEQYF. CDR3 nucleotide sequence: TGCAGTGCCCCCCGTCGGGGACAGATCCCCTACGAGCAGTACTTC. The J gene is TRBJ2-7, the V gene TRBV20-1; 7 positions agree with TRBD1. V dropped 6 bases and J dropped 2; count of bases not matched to a gene: 13. Germline loops: CDR1 DFQATT, CDR2 SNEGSKA (reference sequence). This CDR3 contains 15 residues.